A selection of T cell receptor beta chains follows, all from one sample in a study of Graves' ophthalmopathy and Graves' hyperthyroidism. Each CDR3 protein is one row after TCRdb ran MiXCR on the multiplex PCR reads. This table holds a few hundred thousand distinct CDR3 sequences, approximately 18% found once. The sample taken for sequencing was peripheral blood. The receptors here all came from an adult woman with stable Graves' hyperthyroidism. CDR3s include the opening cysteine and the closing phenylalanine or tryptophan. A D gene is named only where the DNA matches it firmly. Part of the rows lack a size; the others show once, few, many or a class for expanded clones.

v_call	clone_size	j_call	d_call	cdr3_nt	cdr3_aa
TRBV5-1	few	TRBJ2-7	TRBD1	TGCGCCAGCAGCTCGTCCGGGACAGAGCGCCACGAGCAGTACTTC	CASSSSGTERHEQYF
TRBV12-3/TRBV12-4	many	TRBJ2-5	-	TGTGCCAGCAATATCGGAGACCAAGAGACCCAGTACTTC	CASNIGDQETQYF
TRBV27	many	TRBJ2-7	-	TGTGCCAGCAGGATGGACAGACTCTACGAGCAGTACTTC	CASRMDRLYEQYF
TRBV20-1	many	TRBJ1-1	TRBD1	TGCAGTGCTTGGGGACAGGGGCGGAACACTGAAGCTTTCTTT	CSAWGQGRNTEAFF
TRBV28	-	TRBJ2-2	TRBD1	TGTGCCAGCAGTGCCCCCGGGACAGGGATCCGAGGGGAGCTGTTTTTT	CASSAPGTGIRGELFF
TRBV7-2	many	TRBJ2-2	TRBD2	TGTGCCCTCAGGCGGGAGGGGGGCACCGGGGAGCTGTTTTTT	CALRREGGTGELFF
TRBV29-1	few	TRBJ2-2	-	TGCAGCGTGGAGAGGGCCGGGGAGCTGCTTTTT	CSVERAGELLF
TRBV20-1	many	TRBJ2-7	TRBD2	TGCAGTGCTCGCGCCGGGACTACAGATTACGAGCAGTACTTC	CSARAGTTDYEQYF
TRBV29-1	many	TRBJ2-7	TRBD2	TGCAGCGTTGTTTTCTGGACTAGCGGGAGCCCCTACGAGCAGTACTTC	CSVVFWTSGSPYEQYF
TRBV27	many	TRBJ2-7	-	TGTGCCAGCAGGAAGGACGGACCACCCTACGAGCAGTACTTC	CASRKDGPPYEQYF
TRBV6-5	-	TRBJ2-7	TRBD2	TGTGCCAGCAGTTACGGCGGGAGGCGGTACGAGCAGTACTTC	CASSYGGRRYEQYF
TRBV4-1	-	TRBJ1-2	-	TGCGCCAGCAGCCGAGACACACTGACTAACTATGGCTACACCTTC	CASSRDTLTNYGYTF
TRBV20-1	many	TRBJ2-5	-	TGCAGTGCTAGGATCAGGGGACGATATTCCGAGACCCAGTACTTC	CSARIRGRYSETQYF
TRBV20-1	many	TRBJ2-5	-	TGCAGTGCTGGTATCCAAGAGACCCAGTACTTC	CSAGIQETQYF
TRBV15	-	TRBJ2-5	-	TGTGCCACCAGCAGCGGAAAACGGGAGACCCAGTACTTC	CATSSGKRETQYF
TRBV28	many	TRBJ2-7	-	TGTGCCAGCAGTTTATTTAGGGAGCAGTACTTC	CASSLFREQYF
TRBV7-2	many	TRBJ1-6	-	TGTGCCAGCAGCGACAAGGGAGTTTCATCCTATTCACCCCTCCACTTT	CASSDKGVSSYSPLHF
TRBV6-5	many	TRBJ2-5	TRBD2	TGTGCCAGCAGTTACGGACTAGCGGGAAAAGAGACCCAGTACTTC	CASSYGLAGKETQYF
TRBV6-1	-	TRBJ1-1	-	TGTGCCAGCAGTGGTCCCGGACGGGTGAACACTGAAGCTTTCTTT	CASSGPGRVNTEAFF
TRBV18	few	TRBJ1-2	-	TGTGCCAGCTCACCAACGGGAGGTGACGGCTACACCTTC	CASSPTGGDGYTF
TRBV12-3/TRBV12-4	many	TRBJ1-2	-	TGTGCCAGCAGTTTAAGGGAAGCTCCTAACTATGGCTACACCTTC	CASSLREAPNYGYTF
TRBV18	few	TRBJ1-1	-	TGTGCCAGCTCACGCTACCGAGTCTCGAACACTGATGCTTTCTTT	CASSRYRVSNTDAFF
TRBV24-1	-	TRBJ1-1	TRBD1	TGTGCCACCAGGACAGGGGGCGGGAACACTGAAGCTTTCTTT	CATRTGGGNTEAFF
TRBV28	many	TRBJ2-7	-	TGTGCCAGCAGTTTGTCAATTGAACGACAGGACCTCTACGAGCAGTACTTC	CASSLSIERQDLYEQYF
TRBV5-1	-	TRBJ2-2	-	TGCGCCAGCAGCGCAGGACAGAGAACCGGGGAGCTGTTTTTT	CASSAGQRTGELFF
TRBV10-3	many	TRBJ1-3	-	TGTGCCATCAGGCGGGACAACTCTGGAAACACCATATATTTT	CAIRRDNSGNTIYF
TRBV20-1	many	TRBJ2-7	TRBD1	TGCAGTGCTAGAATCCTGGGACAGGGCGGCTACGAGCAGTACTTC	CSARILGQGGYEQYF
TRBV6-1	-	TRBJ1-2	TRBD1	TGTGCCAGCAGTGAATGGACAGGGAGCAGTGGCTACACCTTC	CASSEWTGSSGYTF
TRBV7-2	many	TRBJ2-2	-	TGTGCCAGCAGCTTAGAAATTGTCCAGAACACCGGGGAGCTGTTTTTT	CASSLEIVQNTGELFF
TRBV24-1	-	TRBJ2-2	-	TGTGCCACCAGTGATGCGCGGGTGGACACCGGGGAGCTGTGGTTT	CATSDARVDTGELWF
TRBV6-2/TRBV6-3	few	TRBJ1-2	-	TGTGCCAGCAGTTACACTACCGGACGCATCTATGGCTACACCTTC	CASSYTTGRIYGYTF
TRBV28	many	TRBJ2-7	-	TGTGCCAGCAGTCCCGCGGACTTGAGAATAGGAGAGCAGTACTTC	CASSPADLRIGEQYF
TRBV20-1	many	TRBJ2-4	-	TGCAGTGCTGTCCCCGGGGGACAGATAGCCAAAAACATTCAGTACTTC	CSAVPGGQIAKNIQYF
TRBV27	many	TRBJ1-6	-	TGTGCCAGCAGCCGACCCCGGCAGGGAGGCTCACCCCTCCACTTT	CASSRPRQGGSPLHF
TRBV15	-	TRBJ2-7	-	TGTGCCACCAGTGAAAGCGGGTCTAGCTCCTACGAGCAGTACTTC	CATSESGSSSYEQYF
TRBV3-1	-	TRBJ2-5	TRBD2	TGTGCCAGCAGCCAAGACCAGAGAGGGAGGGGGACCCAGTACTTC	CASSQDQRGRGTQYF
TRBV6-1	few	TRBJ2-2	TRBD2	TGTGCCAGCAGAGGACTAGCGGGCACCGGGGAGCTGTTTTTT	CASRGLAGTGELFF
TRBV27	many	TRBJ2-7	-	TGTGCCAGCAGTTTTCTCGGGGGCCAGTACGAGCAGTACTTC	CASSFLGGQYEQYF
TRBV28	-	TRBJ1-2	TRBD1	TGTGCCAGCTCCAGGGGGGAGCGTGGCTACACCTTC	CASSRGERGYTF
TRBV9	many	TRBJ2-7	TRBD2	TGTGCCAGCAGCCTAGCCCAAGGGGAGGGGACTAAAAGCTCCTACGAGCAGTACTTC	CASSLAQGEGTKSSYEQYF
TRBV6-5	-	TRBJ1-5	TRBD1	TGTGCCAGCAGTCACGCATCTAATCAGGGGGCCCAGCCCCAGCATTTT	CASSHASNQGAQPQHF
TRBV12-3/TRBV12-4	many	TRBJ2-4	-	TGTGCCAGCAGTCCCGGAATAGCCAAAAACATTCAGTACTTC	CASSPGIAKNIQYF
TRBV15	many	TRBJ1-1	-	TGTGCCACCAGCCCCCGTCGGAACACTGAAGCTTTCTTT	CATSPRRNTEAFF
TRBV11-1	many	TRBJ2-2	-	TGTGCCAGCAGCCTACAGGACACCGGGGAGCTGTTTTTT	CASSLQDTGELFF
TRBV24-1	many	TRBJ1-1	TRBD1	TGTGCCACCAATTGGACAGGCGCGAAGGATACTGCTTTCTTT	CATNWTGAKDTAFF